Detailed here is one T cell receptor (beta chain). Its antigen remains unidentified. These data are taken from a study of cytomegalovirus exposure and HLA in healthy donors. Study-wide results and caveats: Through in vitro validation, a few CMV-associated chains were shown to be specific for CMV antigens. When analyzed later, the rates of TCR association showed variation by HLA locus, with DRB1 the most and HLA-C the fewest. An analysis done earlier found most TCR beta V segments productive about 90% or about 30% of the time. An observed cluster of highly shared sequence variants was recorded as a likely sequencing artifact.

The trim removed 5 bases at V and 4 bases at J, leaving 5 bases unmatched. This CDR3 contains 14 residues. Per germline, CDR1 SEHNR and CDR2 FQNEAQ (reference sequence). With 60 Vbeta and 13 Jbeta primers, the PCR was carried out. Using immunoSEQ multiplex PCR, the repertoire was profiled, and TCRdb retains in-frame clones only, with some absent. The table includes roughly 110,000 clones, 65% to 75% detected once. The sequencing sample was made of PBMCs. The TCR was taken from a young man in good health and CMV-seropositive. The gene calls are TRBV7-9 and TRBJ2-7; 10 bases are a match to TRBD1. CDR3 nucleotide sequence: TGTGCCAGCAGCGGGGAGGACAGGGGGTACGAGCAGTACTTC. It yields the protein CASSGEDRGYEQYF.